These T cell receptor beta chains were read from a single sample in a study of cytomegalovirus exposure and HLA in healthy donors. Here immunoSEQ multiplex PCR was the method, and the copy in TCRdb shows in-frame clones only, minus some. This table has roughly 110,000 clones, roughly 80% appearing once. The sequencing input was PBMCs. These receptors came from a woman between 25 and 40 years old in good health and CMV-seropositive. Both conserved end residues are part of each CDR3. Size is stated for part of the rows, as once, few or many counts, or as a class when the clone is expanded.

J gene,clone size,V gene,CDR3 protein
TRBJ2-7,.,TRBV11-3,CASSPWTSGVYEQYF
TRBJ2-2,.,TRBV5-4,CASSLGASGRTAGMFF
TRBJ1-1,.,TRBV18,CASSPPGLAEAFF
TRBJ1-4,few,TRBV19,CASSIQGTAYEKLFF
TRBJ1-6,.,TRBV4-1,CASSRNRGQDSPLHF
TRBJ1-2,.,TRBV19,CASSTGRKTGHYGYTF
TRBJ2-1,few,TRBV5-1,CASSLQAGGSYNEQFF
TRBJ1-1,.,TRBV28,CASSPSGVMNTEAFF
TRBJ2-5,.,TRBV6-1,CASGYVQGETQYF
TRBJ2-2,.,TRBV30,CAWSMTGYTGELFF
TRBJ1-5,.,TRBV19,CASSSPWTGSGNQPQHF
TRBJ1-1,few,TRBV7-9,CASSLGGVNTEAFF
TRBJ2-3,.,TRBV19,CASSPPAAQGLDTQYF
TRBJ2-7,.,TRBV15,CATSRGGQQTYEQYF
TRBJ1-1,.,TRBV6-5,CASSTGWTEAFF
TRBJ1-6,.,TRBV10-2,CASSFGQGDSPLHF
TRBJ2-7,.,TRBV6-1,CASILPGVYEQYF